The rows below give T cell receptor beta chains drawn from one sample of a study of blood T cell repertoires in COVID-19. Only in-frame clones appear in the TCRdb table, and some are missing; sequencing was by immunoSEQ multiplex PCR. The sample consists of about 210,000 clones, 81% of them appearing once. The sample consisted of PBMCs or T cells enriched from blood (not recorded which). The receptors here all came from a woman aged 50 to 60 with acute COVID-19. Each CDR3 is given with its conserved first and last residue.

len: 19
v_gene: TRBV4-3
CDR3aa: CASSQVLRVGLAGNNEQFF

len: 15
v_gene: TRBV11-3
CDR3aa: CASSRTGGRGTEAFF

len: 13
v_gene: TRBV19
CDR3aa: CASRATGQETQYF

len: 13
v_gene: TRBV7-2
CDR3aa: CASSSGQGTGYTF

len: 13
v_gene: TRBV14
CDR3aa: CASSPVTVGEQYF

len: 16
v_gene: TRBV5-4
CDR3aa: CASSFPQGHFPYEQYF

len: 15
v_gene: TRBV14
CDR3aa: CASSQDLGGVSEAFF

len: 16
v_gene: TRBV7-2
CDR3aa: CASSLAGQGFRYEQYF

len: 13
v_gene: TRBV29-1
CDR3aa: CSARGQGNQPQHF

len: 20
v_gene: TRBV6-2/TRBV6-3
CDR3aa: CASSDSFDLAGGPWTGELFF

len: 16
v_gene: TRBV18
CDR3aa: CASSPPLAGGHNEQFF

len: 16
v_gene: TRBV5-6
CDR3aa: CASSTRSRKNTGELFF

len: 17
v_gene: TRBV6-2/TRBV6-3
CDR3aa: CASRYQLGRTEDYGYTF

len: 13
v_gene: TRBV5-4
CDR3aa: CASSWTGGTEAFF

len: 13
v_gene: TRBV4-1
CDR3aa: CASRVEIYTEAFF

len: 14
v_gene: TRBV2
CDR3aa: CASSDGAGEYEQYF

len: 15
v_gene: TRBV13
CDR3aa: CASSLMSSGANVLTF

len: 13
v_gene: TRBV12-3/TRBV12-4
CDR3aa: CASTPGSFYGYTF

len: 16
v_gene: TRBV11-2
CDR3aa: CASSLQPGAGAIGQYF

len: 12
v_gene: TRBV5-4
CDR3aa: CASSEGVDEQFF

len: 14
v_gene: TRBV7-8
CDR3aa: CASSLAGSYNEQFF

len: 14
v_gene: TRBV11-3
CDR3aa: CASSKQGATETQYF

len: 16
v_gene: TRBV6-2/TRBV6-3
CDR3aa: CASSSLGLAGYNEQFF

len: 15
v_gene: TRBV2
CDR3aa: CASSGQLTGSATQYF

len: 13
v_gene: TRBV5-1
CDR3aa: CASSLTGGSEAFF

len: 15
v_gene: TRBV6-5
CDR3aa: CASQEGAASTDTQYF

len: 15
v_gene: TRBV28
CDR3aa: CASSSAGQERNGYTF

len: 16
v_gene: TRBV11-1
CDR3aa: CASSLGPGRVQETQYF

len: 12
v_gene: TRBV10-3
CDR3aa: CAISPGLTEAFF

len: 17
v_gene: TRBV19
CDR3aa: CASSARGRGRGDQPQHF

len: 12
v_gene: TRBV12-3/TRBV12-4
CDR3aa: CASTSADGGYTF

len: 17
v_gene: TRBV7-2
CDR3aa: CASSSSLLAGRVGEQFF

len: 15
v_gene: TRBV7-9
CDR3aa: CASSSPGNIENIQYF

len: 14
v_gene: TRBV18
CDR3aa: CASSHDRVNQPQHF

len: 16
v_gene: TRBV7-2
CDR3aa: CASTPRWGGLSDTQYF

len: 14
v_gene: TRBV6-5
CDR3aa: CASSSRTPGNTIYF

len: 13
v_gene: TRBV28
CDR3aa: CASSLVEGQPQHF

len: 15
v_gene: TRBV6-5
CDR3aa: CASRGDTSSGNTIYF

len: 15
v_gene: TRBV28
CDR3aa: CASSLMAAGFIPQYF

len: 19
v_gene: TRBV7-8
CDR3aa: CASSSRAPGLLSSYNEQFF

len: 15
v_gene: TRBV7-8
CDR3aa: CASRLTGYSNQPQHF

len: 14
v_gene: TRBV2
CDR3aa: CASSVSTHTGELFF

len: 15
v_gene: TRBV3-1/TRBV3-2
CDR3aa: CASSQEISGQVGYTF

len: 14
v_gene: TRBV28
CDR3aa: CASSSQGLGTEAFF

len: 14
v_gene: TRBV18
CDR3aa: CASSLESVLYGYTF

len: 16
v_gene: TRBV4-3
CDR3aa: CASSQDRTSGTYEQYF

len: 15
v_gene: TRBV10-3
CDR3aa: CAISGTGGAGQPQHF

len: 12
v_gene: TRBV12-3/TRBV12-4
CDR3aa: CASSSGGLEQFF

len: 15
v_gene: TRBV20-1
CDR3aa: CSASAQGAETGELFF

len: 13
v_gene: TRBV9
CDR3aa: CASSGGSAGGYTF

len: 15
v_gene: TRBV6-2/TRBV6-3
CDR3aa: CASSWDRGTYNEQFF

len: 15
v_gene: TRBV28
CDR3aa: CASSLAGGPRNEQFF

len: 14
v_gene: TRBV5-1
CDR3aa: CASSPGQGGTEAFF

len: 15
v_gene: TRBV7-2
CDR3aa: CASSPQQGSSQPQHF

len: 14
v_gene: TRBV5-6
CDR3aa: CASSFIRGYNEQFF

len: 12
v_gene: TRBV28
CDR3aa: CASSPRPGGYTF

len: 15
v_gene: TRBV7-2
CDR3aa: CASSVTSKGGTEAFF

len: 12
v_gene: TRBV12-3/TRBV12-4
CDR3aa: CASSAPGETQYF

len: 14
v_gene: TRBV9
CDR3aa: CASSVDQGNTEAFF

len: 15
v_gene: TRBV5-4
CDR3aa: CASSPQGGFSNEQFF